This T cell receptor (beta chain) comes out of a study of blood T cell repertoires in COVID-19. There are 14 residues in the CDR3. V lost 3 bases to trimming and J lost 4 bases, with 13 bases between them. Germline V lookup: CDR1 MGHRA, CDR2 YSYEKL. Assay used: immunoSEQ multiplex PCR; TCRdb lists only in-frame clones, some missing. Of 430,000 or so clones in the sample, roughly 90% were seen once. The origin of this receptor is a man between 18 and 29 years old with COVID-19, enrolled during active disease. Sequencing was performed on peripheral blood. The chain combines TRBV4-1 with TRBJ2-7; tentative D call: TRBD1 (6 bases). This CDR3 reads CASSQTGEGYEQYF. In DNA form, the CDR3 reads TGCGCCAGCAGCCAGACAGGCGAGGGATACGAGCAGTACTTC.